Below are 20 T cell receptor beta chains sequenced from a single sample in a study of a mutant IDH1 vaccine in newly diagnosed glioma. For these TCRs, the target antigens are not known. Indicated time point: week 23, last vaccination. The content of each vaccine dose was 300 ug of mutant IDH1 20-mer peptide, and topical imiquimod accompanied it. The table came from immunoSEQ multiplex PCR; TCRdb's copy has only in-frame clones and leaves some out. This sample has approximately 35,000 clones, with approximately 88% found just once. The sample consisted of PBMCs, taken from a glioma patient whose treatment included an IDH1 peptide vaccine. The receptors here all came from a man aged 35-49 years with glioma.

The CDR3 DNA follows: TGTGCCACCAGCAGCGGCGGGACAGGGGCCTCCTACGAGCAGTACTTC. This translates into CATSSGGTGASYEQYF. The genes are TRBV15 and TRBJ2-7, with 10 bases matching TRBD1. Germline-derived CDR1 and CDR2 are LNHNV and YYDKDF (reference sequence). J gave up 0 bases and V 3 bases, and 5 bases lay outside the gene matches. The CDR3 covers 16 residues. Full variable domain (outside the CDR3, taken from reference TRBV15 and TRBJ2-7): DAMVIQNPRYQVTQFGKPVTLSCSQTLNHNVMYWYQQKSSQAPKLLFHYYDKDFNNEADTPDNFQSRRPNTSFCFLDIRSPGLGDTAMYLCATSSGGTGASYEQYFGPGTRLTVT.

The chain combines TRBV6-6 with TRBJ1-1; a weak D match, TRBD1 (5 bases). Germline values: CDR1 MNHNY, CDR2 SVGAGI (reference sequence). There are 13 residues in the CDR3. With 5 bases removed from V and 10 bases from J, the gap between germline ends came to 17 bases. CDR3 protein: CASSNPALRGAFF. The CDR3 DNA sequence: TGTGCCAGCAGTAACCCCGCGCTGAGGGGAGCTTTCTTT.

The rearrangement joins TRBV28 to TRBJ1-4; a weak D match, TRBD1 (6 bases). V was cut by 7 bases and J by 8 bases, with 20 bases left in between. The CDR3 contains 15 residues. CDR1 MDHEN and CDR2 SYDVKM come from the germline V gene. CDR3 loop: CASTKRQGQYEKLFF. CDR3 DNA sequence: TGTGCCAGCACCAAACGTCAGGGGCAGTACGAAAAACTGTTTTTT. Based on the CDR3 plus reference TRBV28 and TRBJ1-4, the full variable domain is DVKVTQSSRYLVKRTGEKVFLECVQDMDHENMFWYRQDPGLGLRLIYFSYDVKMKEKGDIPEGYSVSREKKERFSLILESASTNQTSMYLCASTKRQGQYEKLFFGSGTQLSVL.

The chain recombines TRBV6-5 with TRBJ1-2; 8 bases are shared with TRBD1. Per the germline V gene, CDR1 is MNHEY and CDR2 is SVGAGI. The V gene end was trimmed by 4 bases and the J gene end by 8 bases; junction bases not matched to a gene: 6. This CDR3 has 13 residues. DNA of the CDR3: TGTGCCAGCAGTTCAGGGGGCGGGAGGGGCTACACCTTC. Residues: CASSSGGGRGYTF.

The V and J genes are TRBV5-5 and TRBJ1-1, with 10 nucleotides matching TRBD1. V was clipped by 4 bases and J by 5 bases; unmatched bases: 8. The CDR3 extends over 15 amino acids. Germline V gene lookup returns CDR1 SGHKS and CDR2 YYEKEE (reference sequence). The CDR3 DNA is TGTGCCAGCAGCCCCGGGGACAGGGGTGGGACTGAAGCTTTCTTT. Its protein product is CASSPGDRGGTEAFF.

V and J are TRBV6-5 and TRBJ2-1; D is tentatively TRBD1 or TRBD2 (5 bases each). V dropped 7 bases and J dropped 6 bases, with 19 bases sitting between them. The CDR3 has 15 amino acids. Germline values: CDR1 MNHEY, CDR2 SVGAGI. This CDR3 is CASTTRAGTTNEQFF. CDR3 sequence (DNA): TGTGCCAGCACAACAAGGGCCGGGACCACCAATGAGCAGTTCTTC.

This chain connects TRBV30 to TRBJ1-2; D is undetermined. CDR1 and CDR2 (germline): GTSNPN, SVGIG (reference sequence). The CDR3 is 15 residues long. V lost 0 bases, J lost 0 bases, and 11 bases lay in between. CDR3 bases: TGTGCCTGGAGTGTTTACAGCCCGCCTAACTATGGCTACACCTTC. Protein product: CAWSVYSPPNYGYTF.

The chain carries TRBV29-1 and TRBJ1-3; no clear D. V lost 7 bases and J 0 bases, leaving 10 bases between the germline ends. This CDR3 spans 13 amino acids. Germline V gene lookup returns CDR1 SQVTM and CDR2 ANQGSEA. The CDR3 DNA sequence: TGCAGCGCCAGCGACTACTCTGGAAACACCATATATTTT. Encoded protein: CSASDYSGNTIYF.

The genes are TRBV29-1 and TRBJ2-3; D possibly corresponds to TRBD1 (6 bases). The length of the CDR3 is 14 residues. V was trimmed by 7 bases and J by 0 bases, leaving 14 bases between them. CDR1 is SQVTM and CDR2 is ANQGSEA in the germline V gene. As DNA, the CDR3 is TGCAGCGGAGCCGGGACAACTAGCACAGATACGCAGTATTTT. Translation: CSGAGTTSTDTQYF.

This chain uses TRBV5-1 with TRBJ2-5; D unclear. This CDR3 has 11 residues. Germline V gene sequence: CDR1 SGHRS, CDR2 YFSETQ. Between the trimmed V and J ends, which lost 2 bases and 5 bases, there was a span of 4 bases. CDR3 sequence: CASSLQETQYF. CDR3 sequence (DNA): TGCGCCAGCAGCTTACAGGAGACCCAGTACTTC.

The chain is built from TRBV29-1 and TRBJ1-2; TRBD1 agrees at 8 bases. CDR1 SQVTM and CDR2 ANQGSEA come from the germline V gene. V trimming: 3 bases; J trimming: 3 bases; junction bases outside the gene matches: 6. The length of the CDR3 is 14 residues. The CDR3 DNA reads TGCAGCGTTGATAGACCGACAGGGGACTATGGCTACACCTTC. The encoded protein is CSVDRPTGDYGYTF.

The chain recombines TRBV5-1 with TRBJ1-3, with unresolved D. V lost 2 bases and J 0 bases, leaving 15 bases between the germline ends. Germline V CDR1 and CDR2: SGHRS, YFSETQ. The CDR3 covers 17 residues. Here the CDR3 DNA reads TGCGCCAGCAGCTTAAGTGAAGGGTGGATCTCTGGAAACACCATATATTTT. Its translation is CASSLSEGWISGNTIYF.

The chain couples TRBV7-2 to TRBJ1-2, with D maybe TRBD1 (6 bases). The CDR3 spans 13 residues. CDR1 is SGHTA and CDR2 is FQGNSA in the germline V gene. Trimming cost V 1 base and J 4 bases, with 7 bases left between them. The CDR3 reads CASSLEGGYGYTF. The CDR3, as DNA: TGTGCCAGCAGCTTAGAAGGGGGCTATGGCTACACCTTC.

The rearrangement joins TRBV4-1 to TRBJ1-4; 7 nucleotides agree with TRBD1. V shed 5 bases, J shed 7 bases, and the junction held 10 bases outside the gene matches. There are 15 residues in the CDR3. CDR1 MGHRA and CDR2 YSYEKL come from the germline V gene. The CDR3 sequence is CASSSEPGQPEKLFF. The CDR3 DNA sequence: TGCGCCAGCAGCTCTGAACCGGGACAGCCTGAAAAACTGTTTTTT.

This sequence joins TRBV29-1 and TRBJ1-1; 7 bases line up with TRBD1. The CDR3 is 16 residues long. V dropped 7 bases and J dropped 5; count of bases not matched to a gene: 19. CDR1 and CDR2 (germline): SQVTM, ANQGSEA. Written as DNA, the CDR3 is TGCAGCGAATTGAGGGTCAGGACAGGAGAGAAAACTGAAGCTTTCTTT. Translation: CSELRVRTGEKTEAFF.

This clone was counted a few times. This sequence joins TRBV9 and TRBJ1-1; tentative D call: TRBD1 (5 bases). This CDR3 spans 19 amino acids. The germline gives CDR1 SGDLS, CDR2 YYNGEE. V was clipped by 1 base and J by 0 bases, with 22 bases between them. The DNA for the CDR3 is TGTGCCAGCAGCGTACCCCCCCAAAGGGGATGGCCCATGAACACTGAAGCTTTCTTT. This encodes CASSVPPQRGWPMNTEAFF. The complete variable domain, with remaining parts taken from reference TRBV9 and TRBJ1-1, reads DSGVTQTPKHLITATGQRVTLRCSPRSGDLSVYWYQQSLDQGLQFLIQYYNGEERAKGNILERFSAQQFPDLHSELNLSSLELGDSALYFCASSVPPQRGWPMNTEAFFGQGTRLTVV.

The J gene is TRBJ2-7, the V gene TRBV14, with D perhaps TRBD1 (5 bases). The germline CDR1 and CDR2 sequences are SGHDN and FVKESK. V was shortened by 5 bases and J by 4 bases, with 9 bases between the two germline ends. This CDR3 has 12 amino acids. CDR3 residues: CASSRNRYEQYF. CDR3 coding DNA: TGTGCCAGCAGCAGAAACAGGTACGAGCAGTACTTC.

The chain uses TRBV19 and TRBJ2-1; TRBD2 agrees at 15 bases. The V gene end was trimmed by 5 bases and the J gene end by 7 bases; junction bases not matched to a gene: 9. CDR1 is LNHDA and CDR2 is SQIVND in the germline V gene (reference sequence). There are 17 residues in the CDR3. CDR3 sequence reads: CASSYGTSGRLKNEQFF. Written as DNA, the CDR3 is TGTGCCAGTAGTTACGGGACTAGCGGGAGGCTAAAGAATGAGCAGTTCTTC.

The chain links TRBV11-2 to TRBJ1-1, with TRBD1 as a possible D gene (5 bases). The CDR3 consists of 15 residues. Trimming removed 1 base at V and 6 bases at J, with 15 bases between. Germline loops: CDR1 SGHAT, CDR2 FQNNGV. The CDR3, as DNA: TGTGCCAGCAGCTTAGTGTCGGGGTTAGGGGCTGAAGCTTTCTTT. Translated: CASSLVSGLGAEAFF.

This clone was found once. The genes are TRBV5-8 and TRBJ2-3, with D possibly TRBD1 on 6 matching bases. This CDR3 region has 16 residues. Germline CDR1 and CDR2: SGHTS and YDEGEE. Trimming left V 0 bases short and J 4 bases short, with 15 bases between. The CDR3 is CASSLGLQQGSDTQYF. CDR3 nucleotides: TGTGCCAGCAGCTTGGGCCTTCAGCAGGGGTCAGATACGCAGTATTTT.